The rows below give T cell receptor beta chains drawn from one sample of a study of cytomegalovirus exposure and HLA in healthy donors. Sequenced by immunoSEQ multiplex PCR; TCRdb stores in-frame clones only, minus some. The sample holds more than 110,000 clones, roughly four fifths seen once. The specimen sequenced was PBMCs. Receptors were obtained from a human donor in good health. The CDR3 runs from the conserved cysteine through the conserved F or W. Each record gives: CDR3 length, V gene, J gene, clone size, D gene, CDR3 protein, CDR3 DNA. D genes are given only for firm matches. For some rows the clone size is stated as once, few or many, or as a class when expanded; others skip it.

>16|TRBV9|TRBJ2-3|-|-
CASSPRWAVHTDTQYF
TGTGCCAGCAGCCCCCGATGGGCCGTGCACACAGATACGCAGTATTTT
>15|TRBV7-8|TRBJ1-1|once|TRBD1
CASRLAGRGLTEAFF
TGTGCCAGCAGACTAGCTGGCAGGGGGCTGACTGAAGCTTTCTTT
>13|TRBV5-1|TRBJ1-1|few|-
CASSFQGNTEAFF
TGCGCCAGCAGCTTTCAGGGGAACACTGAAGCTTTCTTT
>15|TRBV6-5|TRBJ2-3|-|TRBD1
CASSNFRGRGDTQYF
TGTGCCAGCAGCAACTTCAGGGGGCGCGGGGATACGCAGTATTTT
>14|TRBV29-1|TRBJ2-1|-|-
CSIPKRSSYNEQFF
TGCAGTATCCCGAAGCGGAGCTCCTACAATGAGCAGTTCTTC
>14|TRBV7-9|TRBJ2-7|-|-
CASSTNRENYEQYF
TGTGCCAGCAGCACGAACCGAGAAAACTACGAGCAGTACTTC
>14|TRBV7-9|TRBJ1-1|-|TRBD1
CASTFTGGNTEAFF
TGTGCCAGCACTTTTACAGGGGGGAACACTGAAGCTTTCTTT
>14|TRBV27|TRBJ2-7|-|-
CASSLGSSSYEQYF
TGTGCCAGCAGTTTAGGATCTAGCTCCTACGAGCAGTACTTC
>15|TRBV5-1|TRBJ2-1|-|TRBD2
CASSLAGGTYNEQFF
TGCGCCAGCAGCTTAGCGGGAGGTACCTACAATGAGCAGTTCTTC
>13|TRBV15|TRBJ2-2|-|-
CATKQGYNGELFF
TGTGCCACCAAGCAGGGGTATAACGGGGAGCTGTTTTTT
>17|TRBV6-1|TRBJ1-5|-|-
CASSEDRYGGSNQPQHF
TGTGCCAGCAGTGAAGACAGGTACGGGGGGAGCAATCAGCCCCAGCATTTT
>16|TRBV5-6|TRBJ2-3|-|TRBD2
CASSLGGSGIGDTQYF
TGTGCCAGCAGCTTGGGGGGCAGCGGGATAGGGGATACGCAGTATTTT
>15|TRBV15|TRBJ2-2|-|TRBD2
CATSRLTGGTGELFF
TGTGCCACCAGCAGACTTACGGGGGGCACCGGGGAGCTGTTTTTT
>16|TRBV11-2|TRBJ1-2|-|-
CASSPGTHNPTYGYTF
TGTGCCAGCAGCCCAGGGACACACAACCCGACCTATGGCTACACCTTC
>16|TRBV9|TRBJ2-1|-|TRBD2
CASSVGGSGGWNEQFF
TGTGCCAGCAGCGTAGGAGGTAGCGGGGGGTGGAATGAGCAGTTCTTC
>15|TRBV18|TRBJ2-7|-|-
CASSPVLTTSYEQYF
TGTGCCAGCTCACCAGTCTTGACTACCTCCTACGAGCAGTACTTC
>15|TRBV2|TRBJ2-2|-|-
CASSEFSGNTGELFF
TGTGCCAGCAGTGAGTTTAGCGGGAACACCGGGGAGCTGTTTTTT
>13|TRBV30|TRBJ1-2|-|TRBD1
CAWSSQGVYGYTF
TGTGCCTGGAGTTCACAGGGGGTCTATGGCTACACCTTC
>17|TRBV6-1|TRBJ2-3|-|TRBD2
CASSERGRGGRTDTQYF
TGTGCCAGCAGTGAACGGGGGCGGGGGGGCCGCACAGATACGCAGTATTTT
>16|TRBV5-6|TRBJ2-1|-|-
CASSWGPGRSYNEQFF
TGTGCCAGCAGCTGGGGCCCGGGTCGCTCCTACAATGAGCAGTTCTTC
>14|TRBV7-8|TRBJ2-7|-|TRBD1
CASSQDRGPYEQYF
TGTGCCAGCAGCCAGGACAGGGGGCCGTACGAGCAGTACTTC
>13|TRBV10-3|TRBJ1-4|-|-
CAITAGKGEKLFF
TGTGCCATCACGGCAGGGAAAGGAGAAAAACTGTTTTTT
>17|TRBV4-1|TRBJ2-7|-|TRBD1
CASSRTLTGQGTYEQYF
TGCGCCAGCAGCCGCACCCTTACGGGACAGGGAACCTACGAGCAGTACTTC
>13|TRBV7-8|TRBJ2-1|-|TRBD1
CASSTRTGGEQFF
TGTGCCAGCAGCACACGGACAGGGGGTGAGCAGTTCTTC
>13|TRBV2|TRBJ1-2|-|-
CASSEGTAYGYTF
TGTGCCAGCAGTGAAGGTACAGCCTATGGCTACACCTTC
>17|TRBV7-9|TRBJ2-1|-|TRBD2
CASSLYTSGSSYNEQFF
TGTGCCAGCAGCTTATATACTAGCGGGAGTTCCTACAATGAGCAGTTCTTC
>14|TRBV28|TRBJ1-6|-|-
CASSPQGLHSPLHF
TGTGCCAGCAGCCCCCAGGGTCTACATTCACCCCTCCACTTT
>13|TRBV7-8|TRBJ2-2|once|-
CASTWRAGGELFF
TGTGCCAGCACGTGGCGGGCGGGCGGGGAGCTGTTTTTT
>14|TRBV9|TRBJ2-5|-|-
CASSVGAGSRTQYF
TGTGCCAGCAGCGTAGGGGCAGGCTCCAGGACCCAGTACTTC
>14|TRBV10-1|TRBJ2-5|-|-
CASSALDTSETQYF
TGCGCCAGCAGTGCCCTGGACACCTCAGAGACCCAGTACTTC
>12|TRBV2|TRBJ2-7|-|-
CASRGAAYEQYF
TGTGCCAGCAGGGGGGCAGCCTACGAGCAGTACTTC
>14|TRBV29-1|TRBJ2-6|-|-
CSVRGSSGANVLTF
TGCAGCGTACGTGGCTCCTCTGGGGCCAACGTCCTGACTTTC